The clone carrying this T cell receptor beta chain was observed at least ten times. What it binds is not known. The data are from a study of T cells in Graves' hyperthyroidism and ophthalmopathy. The hyperthyroidism patients had all been newly diagnosed, and their disease duration was under 2 months. Their ages ranged from 18 to 65 years. Extraction of PBMCs used approximately 10 ml of fresh peripheral blood. Notes on the study in general: Model output signaled ophthalmopathy a median about 6.3 months ahead of onset. Most clonotypes expanded in thyroid above 0.001 were likewise present in blood.

The CDR3 regions of TCR beta were amplified from RNA transcripts. The HTBI primer set drove a first-round RT-PCR of the TCR CDR3. TCRdb redid the calling of the multiplex PCR reads with MiXCR, one entry per CDR3 protein. The sample has approximately 590,000 distinct CDR3 sequences; 15% to 18% are singletons. The CDR3 is made up of 16 amino acids. The germline V and J ends were trimmed by 2 bases and 2 bases, with 14 bases remaining between them. Per the germline V gene, CDR1 is MDHEN and CDR2 is SYDVKM. This rearrangement joins TRBV28 to TRBJ2-3, with a weak D call TRBD2 (5 bases). The clonotype was recovered from a woman aged 25-40 years with Graves' hyperthyroidism. The sequencing input was blood. The CDR3: CASSLVSVGDTDTQYF. The CDR3 DNA reads as TGTGCCAGCAGTTTAGTTTCGGTCGGGGACACAGATACGCAGTATTTT.